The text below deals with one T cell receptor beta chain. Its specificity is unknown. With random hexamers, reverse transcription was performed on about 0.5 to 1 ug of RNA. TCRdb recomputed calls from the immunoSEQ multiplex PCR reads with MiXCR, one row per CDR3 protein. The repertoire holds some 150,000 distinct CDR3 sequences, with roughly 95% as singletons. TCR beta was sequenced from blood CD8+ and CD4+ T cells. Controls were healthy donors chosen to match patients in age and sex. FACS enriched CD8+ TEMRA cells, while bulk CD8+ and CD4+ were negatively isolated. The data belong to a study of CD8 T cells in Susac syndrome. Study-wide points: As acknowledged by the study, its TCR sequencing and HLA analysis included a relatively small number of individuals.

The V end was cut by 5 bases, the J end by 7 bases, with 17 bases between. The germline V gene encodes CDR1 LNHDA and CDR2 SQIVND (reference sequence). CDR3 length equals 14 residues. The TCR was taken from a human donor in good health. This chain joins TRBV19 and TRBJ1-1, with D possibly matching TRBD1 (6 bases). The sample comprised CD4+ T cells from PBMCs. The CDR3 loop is CASSLGGFSGEAFF. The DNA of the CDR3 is TGTGCCAGTAGTTTAGGGGGGTTTTCGGGTGAAGCTTTCTTT.